This passage covers 15 T cell receptor beta chains from one sample sequenced in a study of PD-L1 blockade in urothelial cancer. Sequencing was performed with immunoSEQ multiplex PCR; in TCRdb, only in-frame clones are kept and a portion is missing. The table shows approximately 50,000 clones, with 84% occurring only once. Time point: pretreatment peripheral blood. The sample in question was PBMCs, obtained around atezolizumab (anti-PD-L1) treatment. The receptors come from a man between 70 and 80 years old with urothelial cancer.

The rearrangement uses TRBV7-2 and TRBJ2-5; D not resolved. With 1 base removed from V and 5 bases from J, the gap between germline ends came to 8 bases. The germline CDR1 and CDR2 sequences are SGHTA and FQGNSA. This CDR3 has 13 residues. CDR3 in amino acids: CASSLGSGETQYF. CDR3 coding DNA: TGTGCCAGCAGCTTAGGTTCTGGCGAGACCCAGTACTTC.

The CDR3 DNA reads as TGTGCCAGCAGCGGGGGCAGGGGCGGCTACACCTTC. Translating gives CASSGGRGGYTF. The genes are TRBV9 and TRBJ1-2, with D possibly matching TRBD1 (6 bases). Trimming left V 3 bases short and J 8 bases short, with 11 bases between. Germline V gene data show CDR1 as SGDLS and CDR2 as YYNGEE. The CDR3 has 12 amino acids.

The chain has TRBV15 and TRBJ1-4; 7 bases map to TRBD1. CDR3 length equals 13 residues. Germline V lookup: CDR1 LNHNV, CDR2 YYDKDF (reference sequence). J was trimmed by 13 bases and V by 0 bases; bases with no gene match: 5. In nucleotides, the CDR3 is TGTGCCACCAGCAGAGAAACAGGGGTGAGACTGTTTTTT. The encoded protein is CATSRETGVRLFF. Variable domain in full (rest from reference TRBV15 and TRBJ1-4): DAMVIQNPRYQVTQFGKPVTLSCSQTLNHNVMYWYQQKSSQAPKLLFHYYDKDFNNEADTPDNFQSRRPNTSFCFLDIRSPGLGDTAMYLCATSRETGVRLFFGSGTQLSVL.

This chain uses TRBV6-6 with TRBJ2-7; D remains unclear. There are 14 residues in the CDR3. The ends were cut back, 5 bases at V and 3 bases at J, with 14 bases in the middle. Germline-derived CDR1 and CDR2 are MNHNY and SVGAGI (reference sequence). The CDR3 bases are TGTGCCAGCAGTCCGATCCGTAGTGGCTACGAGCAGTACTTC. Translated: CASSPIRSGYEQYF.

This clone was observed once. This chain uses TRBV4-1 with TRBJ1-2; 8 bases map to TRBD1. V shed 0 bases, J shed 0 bases, and the junction held 6 bases outside the gene matches. Per the germline V gene, CDR1 is MGHRA and CDR2 is YSYEKL. The CDR3 runs to 17 residues. The CDR3 coding sequence is TGCGCCAGCAGCCAAGAGGGGACAGGAGTAGCTAACTATGGCTACACCTTC. Encoded protein: CASSQEGTGVANYGYTF.

The chain has TRBV5-1 and TRBJ2-1, with 9 bases identical to TRBD2. The CDR3 is 15 residues long. From germline, CDR1 is SGHRS and CDR2 YFSETQ. J lost 5 bases, V lost 2 bases, and 5 bases had no gene match. This chain's CDR3 is CASSFLAGPHNEQFF. The CDR3 DNA reads as TGCGCCAGCAGCTTCCTAGCGGGACCCCACAATGAGCAGTTCTTC.

This CDR3 is CASSERGEVGNQPQHF. In DNA form, the CDR3 reads TGTGCCAGCAGTGAAAGGGGCGAGGTGGGCAATCAGCCCCAGCATTTT. The gene calls are TRBV6-1 and TRBJ1-5; a possible D gene is TRBD1 (5 bases). The germline V gene has CDR1 MNHNS and CDR2 SASEGT. V lost 2 bases and J 2 bases, leaving 13 bases between the germline ends. The CDR3 sequence is 16 residues long.

The CDR3 spells CASSFNRGTGDTIYF. As DNA, the CDR3 is TGTGCCAGCAGCTTTAACCGTGGAACGGGAGACACCATATATTTT. This chain links TRBV7-8 with TRBJ1-3; D uncertain. The germline gives CDR1 SGHVS, CDR2 FQNEAQ. Between the trimmed V and J ends, which lost 3 bases and 8 bases, there was a span of 17 bases. CDR3 size: 15 residues.

The chain carries TRBV7-2 and TRBJ1-4; TRBD1 matches 11 bases. This CDR3 has 16 residues. The germline V gene encodes CDR1 SGHTA and CDR2 FQGNSA. With V trimmed by 2 bases and J by 7 bases, 6 bases remained unmatched. The CDR3 spells CASSLRTGGAGEKLFF. DNA of the CDR3: TGTGCCAGCAGCTTAAGGACAGGGGGCGCGGGTGAAAAACTGTTTTTT.

This chain joins TRBV6-1 and TRBJ1-3; 7 nucleotides align to TRBD1. The CDR3 has 15 residues. CDR1 and CDR2 (germline): MNHNS, SASEGT. With 3 bases clipped from V and 2 bases from J, the junction kept 4 bases outside the gene matches. CDR3 amino acids: CASSDLDRAGNTIYF. The DNA for the CDR3 is TGTGCCAGCAGTGACCTAGACAGGGCTGGAAACACCATATATTTT.

The V gene is TRBV9, the J gene TRBJ2-2, with D perhaps TRBD2 (5 bases). The ends were cut back, 3 bases at V and 4 bases at J, with 10 bases in the middle. The germline CDR1 and CDR2 sequences are SGDLS and YYNGEE. The CDR3 runs to 14 residues. The CDR3 nucleotides read TGTGCCAGCAGCGAGGGAGTGGGCACCGGGGAGCTGTTTTTT. Its translation: CASSEGVGTGELFF. The full variable domain, completed using reference TRBV9 and TRBJ2-2, is DSGVTQTPKHLITATGQRVTLRCSPRSGDLSVYWYQQSLDQGLQFLIQYYNGEERAKGNILERFSAQQFPDLHSELNLSSLELGDSALYFCASSEGVGTGELFFGEGSRLTVL.

This clone has a single count. This chain joins TRBV18 and TRBJ1-3; D is perhaps TRBD1 (5 bases). The CDR3 sequence is 14 residues long. Germline V gene data show CDR1 as KGHSH and CDR2 as LQKENI. Trimming shortened V by 3 bases and J by 5 bases, and 11 bases separated the two germline ends. The CDR3 DNA reads TGTGCCAGCTCACCCGGGACTGTGAGAAACACCATATATTTT. It yields the protein CASSPGTVRNTIYF.

The rearrangement links TRBV4-2 to TRBJ1-2, with D maybe TRBD1 (6 bases). V was clipped by 0 bases and J by 8 bases, with 19 bases between them. Germline CDR1 and CDR2: LGHNA and YNFKEQ. The length of the CDR3 is 16 residues. CDR3 residues: CASSQDPGGRIIGYTF. The CDR3 region has the DNA TGTGCCAGCAGCCAAGACCCGGGGGGGCGGATTATCGGCTACACCTTC.

The chain joins TRBV19 to TRBJ2-4, with TRBD2 matching 15 bases. Germline CDR1 and CDR2: LNHDA and SQIVND (reference sequence). V shed 3 bases and J 0 bases; nucleotides not matched to a gene: 9. The CDR3 length is 20 residues. CDR3 in amino acids: CASSISGTSGGKLAKNIQYF. Here the CDR3 DNA reads TGTGCCAGTAGTATCTCCGGGACTAGCGGGGGGAAACTAGCCAAAAACATTCAGTACTTC.

V and J are TRBV30 and TRBJ2-7; 9 bases align to TRBD1. The CDR3 extends over 13 amino acids. With V trimmed by 3 bases and J by 6 bases, 6 bases remained unmatched. Germline lookup yields CDR1 GTSNPN and CDR2 SVGIG (reference sequence). CDR3 sequence reads: CAWSPDRGGEQYF. CDR3 nucleotides: TGTGCCTGGAGCCCGGACAGGGGAGGCGAGCAGTACTTC.